This note documents a single T cell receptor (beta chain) sequence. Its antigen is undetermined. The sample originates from a study of cytomegalovirus exposure and HLA in healthy donors. Study results and caveats: Reports credit the classifier with highly specific, highly sensitive diagnosis of cytomegalovirus status.

13 Jbeta primers and 60 Vbeta primers were used for the PCR. Libraries were prepared by immunoSEQ multiplex PCR; TCRdb keeps only in-frame clonotypes and omits some of them. This sample has 150,000 or so clones, with roughly 70% found just once. Sequences were obtained from PBMCs. The receptor's source is a man in his thirties or forties in good health and CMV-seropositive.

This CDR3 reads CASSPGAGGFQETQYF. As DNA, the CDR3 is TGCGCCAGCAGCCCGGGAGCGGGAGGGTTCCAAGAGACCCAGTACTTC. The chain couples TRBV5-1 to TRBJ2-5, with 10 bases lining up with TRBD2. Germline V gene sequence: CDR1 SGHRS, CDR2 YFSETQ. The CDR3 is 16 amino acids. V shed 4 bases, J shed 1 base, and the junction held 7 bases outside the gene matches.